This T cell receptor (beta chain) was recovered during a study of T cell changes during pregnancy in multiple sclerosis. The CDR3 sequence is 13 residues long. The ends were cut back, 4 bases at V and 6 bases at J, with 10 bases in the middle. Germline loops: CDR1 MNHEY, CDR2 SMNVEV (reference sequence). Method: immunoSEQ multiplex PCR; TCRdb's copy keeps in-frame clones and lacks some. The sample includes over 35,000 clones, more than 85% of them seen just once. The origin of this receptor is a female donor with multiple sclerosis, enrolled in a pregnancy study. The genes are TRBV27 and TRBJ2-1, with a possible D match to TRBD1 (5 bases). The specimen was CD8+ T cells from peripheral blood mononuclear cells, collected before pregnancy. The CDR3 DNA sequence: TGTGCCAGCAGTTCCCCTCAGGGCAATGAGCAGTTCTTC. Protein product: CASSSPQGNEQFF.